Below, 2 T cell receptor beta chains from the same sample are listed, as sequenced in a study of blood T cell repertoires in COVID-19. Produced via immunoSEQ multiplex PCR; TCRdb's table is partial and in-frame only. Of about 160,000 clones listed, roughly 90% were seen once; the top ten hold 0.53%. Sequenced: peripheral blood. These receptors all come from a man over 45 with acute or convalescent COVID-19.

The chain links TRBV7-2 to TRBJ1-2, with 8 bases lining up with TRBD1. Trimming removed 5 bases from V and 5 bases from J; junction bases left unmatched: 13. The CDR3 is made up of 16 amino acids. CDR1 is SGHTA and CDR2 is FQGNSA in the germline V gene. CDR3 bases: TGTGCCAGCAGCGCAGGGGGTTCGACAGGGGTGTATGGCTACACCTTC. Translated: CASSAGGSTGVYGYTF.

This chain links TRBV6-7 with TRBJ1-3; the D gene is possibly TRBD1 (6 bases). TRBV6-7 has ORF status, its function being uncertain. With 7 bases removed from V and 6 bases from J, the gap between germline ends came to 22 bases. CDR3 length equals 16 residues. CDR3 amino acids: CASIYGGGLVQNTIYF. The CDR3 DNA sequence: TGTGCCAGCATCTACGGGGGGGGGCTGGTACAAAACACCATATATTTT.